These 5 T cell receptor beta chains were sequenced from one sample in a study of T cells in Graves' hyperthyroidism and ophthalmopathy. TCR beta CDR3 region amplification was performed from RNA transcripts. The TCR CDR3 first-round RT-PCR relied on the HTBI primer set. MiXCR, applied by TCRdb to the multiplex PCR reads, yields one record per CDR3 protein. Counted here are hundreds of thousands of distinct CDR3 sequences, approximately 13% occurring once; the ten biggest clones make up 20% to 25%. Sample: blood. The receptors derive from a woman in her 30s with Graves' hyperthyroidism.

The chain links TRBV19 to TRBJ2-1; 11 nucleotides match TRBD2. The CDR3 has 19 amino acids. The germline V gene has CDR1 LNHDA and CDR2 SQIVND (reference sequence). The J segment lost 1 base and the V segment lost 7 bases, leaving 15 bases of the junction unmatched. Here the CDR3 DNA reads TGTGCCAGTACCCAGACAGGGTTAGCGGGAGGGCTTTCCTACAATGAGCAGTTCTTC. Translating gives CASTQTGLAGGLSYNEQFF.

The CDR3 sequence is CSALSGVDARHEQYF. CDR3 nucleotide sequence: TGCAGTGCCCTTTCAGGGGTGGACGCCCGCCACGAGCAGTACTTC. This rearrangement joins TRBV20-1 to TRBJ2-7; D perhaps matches TRBD1 (6 bases). Germline loops: CDR1 DFQATT, CDR2 SNEGSKA (reference sequence). V was pared by 6 bases and J by 5 bases, with 23 bases between. The CDR3 totals 15 residues.

This clonotype came up many times. The J gene is TRBJ2-2, the V gene TRBV7-2; D might be TRBD1 (5 bases). The length of the CDR3 is 14 residues. CDR1 SGHTA and CDR2 FQGNSA come from the germline V gene. Trimming took off 7 bases at V and 3 bases at J, with 12 bases between the two ends. In DNA, the CDR3 is TGTGCCAGCACCCCAGGGCAGTACACCGGGGAGCTGTTTTTT. Its protein is CASTPGQYTGELFF.

This clonotype was seen many times. The rearrangement joins TRBV29-1 to TRBJ2-7, with a weak D call TRBD2 (7 bases). Trimming left V 1 base short and J 2 bases short, with 15 bases between. This CDR3 has 15 amino acids. CDR1 and CDR2 (germline): SQVTM, ANQGSEA. The CDR3 DNA is TGCAGCGTTGAAGGCGTGGAGGGGGGGGCCTACGAGCAGTACTTC. It yields the protein CSVEGVEGGAYEQYF.

In its sample, this clonotype was seen many times. The rearrangement links TRBV18 to TRBJ2-1, with D hard to call. Trimming removed 3 bases at V and 3 bases at J, with 12 bases between. Germline V lookup: CDR1 KGHSH, CDR2 LQKENI. The CDR3 loop spans 15 amino acids. The CDR3 DNA reads as TGTGCCAGCTCACCTTCACAGACAAACTACAATGAGCAGTTCTTC. Translating gives CASSPSQTNYNEQFF.